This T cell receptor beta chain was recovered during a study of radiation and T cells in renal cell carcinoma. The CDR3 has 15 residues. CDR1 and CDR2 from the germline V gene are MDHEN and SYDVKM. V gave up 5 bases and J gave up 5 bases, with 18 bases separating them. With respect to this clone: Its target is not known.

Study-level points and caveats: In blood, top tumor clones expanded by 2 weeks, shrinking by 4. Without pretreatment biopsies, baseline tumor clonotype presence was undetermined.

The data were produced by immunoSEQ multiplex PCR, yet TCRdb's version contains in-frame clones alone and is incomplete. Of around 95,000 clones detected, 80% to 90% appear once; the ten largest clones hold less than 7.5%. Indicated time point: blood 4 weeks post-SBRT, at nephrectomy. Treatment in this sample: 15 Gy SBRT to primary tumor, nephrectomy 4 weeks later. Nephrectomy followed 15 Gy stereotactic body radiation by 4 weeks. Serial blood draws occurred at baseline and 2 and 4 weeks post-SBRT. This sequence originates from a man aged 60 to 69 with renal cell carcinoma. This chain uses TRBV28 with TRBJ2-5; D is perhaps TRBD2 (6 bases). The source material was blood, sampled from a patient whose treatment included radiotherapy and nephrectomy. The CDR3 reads CASSTPGGVSETQYF. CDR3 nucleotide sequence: TGTGCCAGCAGTACCCCAGGAGGGGTGAGCGAGACCCAGTACTTC.